The 30 T cell receptor beta chains below come from one sample, sequenced in a study of lymphopenia after photon versus proton radiotherapy. The protocol was immunoSEQ multiplex PCR, while the TCRdb copy is restricted to in-frame clones and leaves out a portion. The sample lists about 29,000 clones, 87% seen once, with 50% in the top ten. Sequencing used peripheral blood, obtained from a patient treated with proton-based radiotherapy. The source of these receptors is a woman in her fifties or sixties with cholangiocarcinoma. Some clones in this sample may be carry-over from other donors' samples.

The chain has TRBV7-3 and TRBJ2-3, with D maybe TRBD2 (6 bases). The length of the CDR3 is 15 residues. Deletions cut 5 bases from V and 8 bases from J, with 20 bases between. Germline V gives CDR1 SGHTA, CDR2 FQGTGA. The CDR3 spells CASSGGTSRQVTQYF. CDR3 bases: TGTGCCAGCAGCGGTGGGACTTCCCGCCAAGTTACGCAGTATTTT.

This rearrangement joins TRBV11-3 to TRBJ2-6, with D unclear. Trimming cost V 1 base and J 0 bases, with 4 bases left between them. CDR1 and CDR2 from the germline V gene are SGHNT and YENEEA. The CDR3 consists of 15 residues. Written as DNA, the CDR3 is TGTGCCAGCAGCTTAGGAGGCTCTGGGGCCAACGTCCTGACTTTC. Translating it yields CASSLGGSGANVLTF.

This clone was recorded once. The chain employs TRBV19 and TRBJ2-2; D is perhaps TRBD1 (6 bases). CDR3 length: 12 residues. Germline CDR1 reads LNHDA; CDR2 reads SQIVND (reference sequence). V lost 7 bases and J 7 bases, leaving 10 bases between the germline ends. CDR3 sequence reads: CASNDRLGELFF. The CDR3 DNA reads as TGTGCCAGTAACGACAGGCTCGGGGAGCTGTTTTTT.

The rearrangement uses TRBV15 and TRBJ1-5; no definite D call. The V and J ends lost 0 bases and 4 bases respectively, with 10 bases between them. The CDR3 covers 15 residues. Per the germline V gene, CDR1 is LNHNV and CDR2 is YYDKDF (reference sequence). CDR3 bases: TGTGCCACCAGCAGAGATCCCAATAATAATCAGCCCCAGCATTTT. It yields the protein CATSRDPNNNQPQHF.

In DNA form, the CDR3 reads TGTGCCAGCAGTCCGAATCGGAGAGGAGCTTTCTTT. It encodes CASSPNRRGAFF. The chain employs TRBV11-1 and TRBJ1-1; D gene uncertain. CDR3 length: 12 residues. V shed 6 bases and J shed 10 bases, with 15 bases lying between them. The V gene's germline CDR1 is SGHAT and CDR2 FQDESV (reference sequence).

The gene calls are TRBV10-2 and TRBJ2-7, with D uncertain. The CDR3 length is 14 residues. V was trimmed by 2 bases and J by 2 bases, leaving 10 bases between them. From germline, CDR1 is WSHSY and CDR2 SAAADI. The chain's CDR3 is CASSERADPYEQYF. The CDR3 DNA reads as TGCGCCAGCAGTGAGAGGGCAGACCCCTACGAGCAGTACTTC.

The chain carries TRBV5-1 and TRBJ2-3; D is uncertain. The V and J ends lost 0 bases and 0 bases respectively, with 5 bases between them. The CDR3 consists of 14 residues. CDR1 and CDR2 (germline): SGHRS, YFSETQ. Written as DNA, the CDR3 is TGCGCCAGCAGCTTGGTGAAGAGCACAGATACGCAGTATTTT. Its translation is CASSLVKSTDTQYF.

This chain uses TRBV7-9 with TRBJ1-2; D is ambiguous. V dropped 5 bases and J dropped 4 bases, with 11 bases sitting between them. Germline CDR1 and CDR2: SEHNR and FQNEAQ (reference sequence). The CDR3 totals 13 residues. The DNA for the CDR3 is TGTGCCAGCAGCCCCGGACGGAGCTATGGCTACACCTTC. It yields the protein CASSPGRSYGYTF.

The chain joins TRBV19 to TRBJ2-2; maybe TRBD2 (6 bases). V lost 9 bases to trimming and J lost 1 base, with 12 bases between them. The length of the CDR3 is 14 residues. Germline CDR1 LNHDA, CDR2 SQIVND (reference sequence). The CDR3: CASRRGQNTGELFF. The CDR3 nucleotides are TGTGCCAGCCGGAGGGGCCAGAACACCGGGGAGCTGTTTTTT. Using reference TRBV19 and TRBJ2-2 for the parts outside the CDR3, the full variable domain is DGGITQSPKYLFRKEGQNVTLSCEQNLNHDAMYWYRQDPGQGLRLIYYSQIVNDFQKGDIAEGYSVSREKKESFPLTVTSAQKNPTAFYLCASRRGQNTGELFFGEGSRLTVL.

This clone was observed a few times. J is TRBJ2-3 and V is TRBV27; D perhaps matches TRBD2 (5 bases). Germline V gene sequence: CDR1 MNHEY, CDR2 SMNVEV (reference sequence). The CDR3 sequence is 14 residues long. V gave up 4 bases and J gave up 3 bases, with 11 bases separating them. Here the CDR3 DNA reads TGTGCCAGCAGTTCACGGGGAAGGACAGATACGCAGTATTTT. This codes for CASSSRGRTDTQYF.

This clone was seen just once. The J gene is TRBJ1-1, the V gene TRBV9, with 10 bases matching TRBD1. After removal of 3 bases from V and 1 base from J, the junction contained 9 bases not matched to a gene. CDR3 length: 17 residues. Germline values: CDR1 SGDLS, CDR2 YYNGEE. In nucleotides, the CDR3 is TGTGCCAGCAGCGATCCGGGACAGGGGAGAAAGAACACTGAAGCTTTCTTT. As protein: CASSDPGQGRKNTEAFF.

The genes are TRBV2 and TRBJ2-7; TRBD1 matches at 9 bases. With 3 bases clipped from V and 4 bases from J, the junction kept 7 bases outside the gene matches. The CDR3 is 15 amino acids. Germline CDR1 SNHLY, CDR2 FYNNEI. Here the CDR3 DNA reads TGTGCCAGCAGTGAGGGTCCCGGGACAGGGTACGAGCAGTACTTC. Its protein product is CASSEGPGTGYEQYF.

V gene TRBV7-7 combines with J gene TRBJ2-7, with D uncertain. CDR3 length equals 10 residues. Germline assignment: CDR1 SSHAT and CDR2 FNYEAQ (reference sequence). The V end was cut by 10 bases, the J end by 7 bases, with 11 bases between. CDR3 coding DNA: TGTGCCATCCGACTCGGTGAGCAGTACTTC. Translating it yields CAIRLGEQYF.

The chain combines TRBV7-3 with TRBJ1-3, with TRBD1 matching 8 bases. Germline V gene sequence: CDR1 SGHTA, CDR2 FQGTGA. The length of the CDR3 is 15 residues. The ends lost 5 bases at V and 0 bases at J; junction bases unmatched: 3. The CDR3 sequence: CASSITGGSGNTIYF. The CDR3 DNA reads TGTGCCAGCAGCATTACAGGGGGCTCTGGAAACACCATATATTTT. The whole variable domain, remainder taken from reference TRBV7-3 and TRBJ1-3, is GAGVSQTPSNKVTEKGKYVELRCDPISGHTALYWYRQSLGQGPEFLIYFQGTGAADDSGLPNDRFFAVRPEGSVSTLKIQRTERGDSAVYLCASSITGGSGNTIYFGEGSWLTVV.

Notes on this clone: Relative to the germline gene, one junction end is altered; a read error may explain this. The rearrangement joins TRBV6-1 to TRBJ2-5, with D maybe TRBD2 (5 bases). The CDR3 spans 14 residues. CDR1 is MNHNS and CDR2 is SASEGT in the germline V gene. In DNA form, the CDR3 reads TGTGCCAGCAGCGAAGGACTGTACCAAGAGACCCAGTACTTC. It yields the protein CASSEGLYQETQYF.

This rearrangement joins TRBV7-9 to TRBJ1-1; 7 bases are shared with TRBD1. This CDR3 contains 14 residues. V was clipped by 4 bases and J by 5 bases; unmatched bases: 7. Germline CDR1 reads SEHNR; CDR2 reads FQNEAQ (reference sequence). This CDR3 is CASSSRGSGTEAFF. CDR3 DNA: TGTGCCAGCAGCTCCAGGGGGTCGGGTACTGAAGCTTTCTTT.

This chain connects TRBV5-1 to TRBJ2-3; 7 bases align to TRBD1. There are 15 residues in the CDR3. Trimming took 4 bases from V and 4 from J; bases not matched to a gene: 9. Germline V gene lookup returns CDR1 SGHRS and CDR2 YFSETQ. In nucleotides, the CDR3 is TGCGCCAGCAGCCCAGGGGGTTCGATCCCAGATACGCAGTATTTT. As protein: CASSPGGSIPDTQYF.

The chain has TRBV9 and TRBJ1-3; D gene unclear. In germline, CDR1 is SGDLS, CDR2 YYNGEE. The CDR3 is made up of 12 amino acids. Trimming took off 1 base at V and 4 bases at J, with 3 bases between the two ends. CDR3 loop: CASSVSGNTIYF. Here the CDR3 DNA reads TGTGCCAGCAGCGTATCAGGAAACACCATATATTTT.

The rearrangement uses TRBV28 and TRBJ2-2; D unclear. V dropped 2 bases and J dropped 1 base, with 5 bases sitting between them. CDR3 length: 14 amino acids. Looked up from germline, CDR1 is MDHEN and CDR2 is SYDVKM. Here the CDR3 reads CASSLGGNTGELFF. The CDR3 DNA sequence: TGTGCCAGCAGTTTAGGCGGGAACACCGGGGAGCTGTTTTTT.

V and J are TRBV6-1 and TRBJ1-6; D is perhaps TRBD1 (5 bases). The CDR3 totals 14 residues. V gave up 2 bases and J gave up 7 bases, with 9 bases separating them. CDR1 MNHNS and CDR2 SASEGT come from the germline V gene. CDR3 protein: CASSESGGNSPLHF. The CDR3 DNA reads TGTGCCAGCAGTGAATCGGGGGGAAATTCACCCCTCCACTTT.

The chain uses TRBV7-9 and TRBJ2-7; tentatively, D is TRBD1 (6 bases). Germline V gene lookup returns CDR1 SEHNR and CDR2 FQNEAQ (reference sequence). V was trimmed by 4 bases and J by 3 bases, leaving 16 bases between them. CDR3 length: 15 amino acids. The CDR3 sequence: CASSWARGQYYEQYF. DNA for the CDR3: TGTGCCAGCAGCTGGGCTAGAGGACAGTACTACGAGCAGTACTTC.

The V gene is TRBV9, the J gene TRBJ2-3; D tentatively fits TRBD1 or TRBD2 (6 bases each). Deletions cut 4 bases from V and 2 bases from J, with 23 bases between. Germline V CDR1 and CDR2: SGDLS, YYNGEE. CDR3 length: 18 residues. The CDR3 DNA follows: TGTGCCAGCAGCCCTCTCGCCTGGGGGGCAGGGGCCACAGATACGCAGTATTTT. Amino acid sequence: CASSPLAWGAGATDTQYF.

The V call is TRBV27, the J call TRBJ2-2; 10 bases align to TRBD2. V gave up 3 bases and J gave up 3 bases; unmatched junction bases: 4. The germline V gene encodes CDR1 MNHEY and CDR2 SMNVEV (reference sequence). The CDR3 runs to 16 residues. Written as DNA, the CDR3 is TGTGCCAGCAGTTTCTACACTAGCGGGGACACCGGGGAGCTGTTTTTT. Amino acids: CASSFYTSGDTGELFF.

The chain recombines TRBV5-5 with TRBJ2-2; possible D gene TRBD2, 5 bases. Germline V gene sequence: CDR1 SGHKS, CDR2 YYEKEE (reference sequence). The V end lost 4 bases, the J end lost 1 base, and 17 bases lay between the germline ends. CDR3 size: 17 residues. The CDR3 DNA is TGTGCCAGCAGCCCTATGTTTGGTAGCGTGAACACCGGGGAGCTGTTTTTT. Translation gives CASSPMFGSVNTGELFF.

This clone was found a few times. This chain connects TRBV6-5 to TRBJ2-7; D unclear. CDR3 size: 16 residues. Trimming took off 2 bases at V and 2 bases at J, with 16 bases between the two ends. Germline CDR1 is MNHEY and CDR2 is SVGAGI. In DNA, the CDR3 is TGTGCCAGCAGTTACGGACCAGCCGATGGTACCTACGAGCAGTACTTC. Translated, it gives CASSYGPADGTYEQYF.

The rearrangement joins TRBV19 to TRBJ2-7, with D possibly TRBD1 on 6 matching bases. V shed 3 bases and J shed 1 base, with 13 bases lying between them. Per germline, CDR1 LNHDA and CDR2 SQIVND (reference sequence). The CDR3 loop spans 15 amino acids. Here the CDR3 DNA reads TGTGCCAGTAGTATTCATGACAGGCGATCCTACGAGCAGTACTTC. It specifies CASSIHDRRSYEQYF.

The chain carries TRBV19 and TRBJ2-2; weak D call: TRBD1 (5 bases). Trimming pared 6 bases from V and 4 bases from J, leaving 12 bases between. CDR1 is LNHDA, CDR2 SQIVND, per germline (reference sequence). The CDR3 covers 14 residues. CDR3 residues: CASSLQGLTGELFF. The DNA of the CDR3 is TGTGCCAGTAGCCTTCAGGGTCTCACCGGGGAGCTGTTTTTT.

The chain is built from TRBV4-3 and TRBJ1-5; D ambiguous. V lost 6 bases and J 0 bases, leaving 12 bases between the germline ends. Germline CDR1 LGHNA, CDR2 YSLEER. The CDR3 spans 15 residues. Written as DNA, the CDR3 is TGCGCCAGCAGGGCCCGATTATATAGCAATCAGCCCCAGCATTTT. It translates to CASRARLYSNQPQHF.

This chain joins TRBV18 and TRBJ1-1; D remains ambiguous. V dropped 6 bases and J dropped 0 bases, with 17 bases sitting between them. Germline assignment: CDR1 KGHSH and CDR2 LQKENI. There are 16 residues in the CDR3. This chain's CDR3 is CASSPRVRQMNTEAFF. In nucleotides, the CDR3 is TGTGCCAGCTCGCCGAGGGTGAGGCAAATGAACACTGAAGCTTTCTTT.

This chain connects TRBV7-2 to TRBJ1-1, with 10 bases lining up with TRBD1. V lost 4 bases, J lost 8 bases, and 16 bases stayed unmatched. This CDR3 spans 17 amino acids. Germline values: CDR1 SGHTA, CDR2 FQGNSA. The CDR3 DNA follows: TGTGCCAGCAGCTCCGCACGGACAGGGGGACCCAGCACCGAAGCTTTCTTT. Its protein is CASSSARTGGPSTEAFF.